What follows are 12 T cell receptor beta chains derived from one specimen sequenced in a study of STAT5B mutations in CD4+ large granular lymphocyte leukemia. Some clones are missing from TCRdb's copy, which holds only in-frame ones; the method was immunoSEQ multiplex PCR. The table lists tens of thousands of clones, more than 70% of them singletons. The sample was CD4+ T cells from blood buffy coats. These receptors originate from a human donor in good health.

This clone was recorded only once. The rearrangement joins TRBV9 to TRBJ2-2; no clear D gene. The CDR3 extends over 13 amino acids. Germline CDR1 and CDR2: SGDLS and YYNGEE. V dropped 1 base and J dropped 6 bases, with 7 bases sitting between them. DNA for the CDR3: TGTGCCAGCAGCGTAAGCCGGTCCGGGGAGCTGTTTTTT. Amino acids: CASSVSRSGELFF.

This clone was seen a few times. The chain uses TRBV15 and TRBJ2-3; 14 bases agree with TRBD2. The CDR3 totals 18 residues. Germline V lookup: CDR1 LNHNV, CDR2 YYDKDF (reference sequence). V shed 1 base and J 6 bases; nucleotides not matched to a gene: 9. This CDR3 is CATSRGLAGGRGDDTQYF. In DNA, the CDR3 is TGTGCCACCAGCAGAGGACTAGCGGGGGGGCGGGGTGATGATACGCAGTATTTT.

This chain connects TRBV4-1 to TRBJ2-3, with 11 nucleotides matching TRBD2. Looked up from germline, CDR1 is MGHRA and CDR2 is YSYEKL. Trimming cost V 2 bases and J 8 bases; bases outside gene matches: 12. The CDR3 covers 17 residues. DNA for the CDR3: TGCGCCAGCAGCCAATCGACTAGCGGGGCCTATACGGTTACGCAGTATTTT. Its translation: CASSQSTSGAYTVTQYF.

The rearrangement joins TRBV28 to TRBJ1-5, with D perhaps TRBD1 (5 bases). The CDR3 has 14 amino acids. Germline V gene lookup returns CDR1 MDHEN and CDR2 SYDVKM. Deletions cut 6 bases from V and 7 bases from J, with 16 bases between. The chain's CDR3 is CASRSAGVRQPQHF. CDR3 sequence (DNA): TGTGCCAGCAGATCCGCGGGGGTAAGACAGCCCCAGCATTTT.

The V call is TRBV28, the J call TRBJ2-7; 9 nucleotides line up with TRBD1. This CDR3 has 16 residues. Germline CDR1 and CDR2: MDHEN and SYDVKM. The V and J ends lost 4 bases and 1 base, in that order; junction bases with no gene match: 8. As DNA, the CDR3 is TGTGCCAGCAGTTCCGGGACAGGGCCGTTATCCTACGAGCAGTACTTC. Its protein product is CASSSGTGPLSYEQYF.

The rearrangement joins TRBV5-8 to TRBJ2-7, with no clear D. With 1 base removed from V and 3 bases from J, the gap between germline ends came to 11 bases. Germline V CDR1 and CDR2: SGHTS, YDEGEE. The CDR3 extends over 14 amino acids. CDR3 loop: CASSLKNRYYEQYF. CDR3 bases: TGTGCCAGCAGCTTGAAGAACAGATACTACGAGCAGTACTTC. The whole variable domain, remainder taken from reference TRBV5-8 and TRBJ2-7, is EAGVTQSPTHLIKTRGQQATLRCSPISGHTSVYWYQQALGLGLQFLLWYDEGEERNRGNFPPRFSGRQFPNYSSELNVNALELEDSALYLCASSLKNRYYEQYFGPGTRLTVT.

DNA of the CDR3: TGTGCCAGCAGCTTCGACAGGAACACTGAAGCTTTCTTT. Its protein product is CASSFDRNTEAFF. The chain employs TRBV9 and TRBJ1-1; a possible D gene is TRBD1 (5 bases). V shed 4 bases and J shed 1 base, with 8 bases lying between them. Germline lookup yields CDR1 SGDLS and CDR2 YYNGEE. The CDR3 contains 13 residues.

V and J are TRBV11-1 and TRBJ1-1; D is uncertain. This CDR3 is 14 amino acids long. Germline lookup yields CDR1 SGHAT and CDR2 FQDESV (reference sequence). V lost 1 base to trimming and J lost 6 bases, with 12 bases between them. The CDR3 sequence: CASSLVVGSAEAFF. CDR3 DNA: TGTGCCAGCAGCTTAGTAGTGGGAAGTGCTGAAGCTTTCTTT.

The chain uses TRBV6-6 and TRBJ1-2; tentative D call: TRBD1 (6 bases). The CDR3 sequence is 14 residues long. The ends were cut back, 1 base at V and 7 bases at J, with 13 bases in the middle. The germline V gene has CDR1 MNHNY and CDR2 SVGAGI (reference sequence). CDR3 in DNA: TGTGCCAGCAGTTACTACAGGGAGGAATCTGGCTACACCTTC. It is translated as CASSYYREESGYTF.

This clone was detected a few times. This chain uses TRBV29-1 with TRBJ2-7, with TRBD2 identical over 8 bases. CDR3 length: 12 amino acids. CDR1 and CDR2 from the germline V gene are SQVTM and ANQGSEA. J was trimmed by 4 bases and V by 4 bases; bases with no gene match: 3. CDR3 DNA: TGCAGCGTTGTGTTAGCGGGGTACGAGCAGTACTTC. Translated, it gives CSVVLAGYEQYF.

CDR3 residues: CASRLAGGANEQFF. As DNA, the CDR3 is TGTGCCAGCAGATTAGCGGGGGGGGCCAATGAGCAGTTCTTC. The J gene is TRBJ2-1, the V gene TRBV6-1; 11 bases match TRBD2. CDR3 size: 14 residues. CDR1 MNHNS and CDR2 SASEGT come from the germline V gene. V dropped 6 bases and J dropped 6; count of bases not matched to a gene: 4.

The chain links TRBV5-1 to TRBJ1-1; 8 bases map to TRBD1. This CDR3 has 15 residues. J was trimmed by 4 bases and V by 4 bases; bases with no gene match: 9. Germline assignment: CDR1 SGHRS and CDR2 YFSETQ. The CDR3 sequence is CASSPTGGVGTEAFF. The CDR3 bases are TGCGCCAGCAGCCCAACAGGGGGGGTCGGCACTGAAGCTTTCTTT.